The next 23 T cell receptor beta chains were all read from a single sample in a study of blood T cells in healthy people across ages. The use of a sample-barcoded 5' primer and a J-beta primer mix characterized a second PCR of roughly 6 to 11 cycles. Each CDR3 protein gets one entry after TCRdb re-called the 5' RACE reads with MiXCR. Of about 800,000 distinct CDR3 sequences listed, about half are singletons. Sequencing was carried out using blood. The receptors here all came from a man at least 80 years old in good health.

The chain couples TRBV27 to TRBJ2-5; no firm D call. The J call may be incorrect, as the DNA end agrees better with TRBJ2-7. Germline lookup yields CDR1 MNHEY and CDR2 SMNVEV (reference sequence). The CDR3 extends over 13 amino acids. As DNA, the CDR3 is TGTGCCAGCAGTATGGACGGGTGGGTCGAGCAGTACTTC. Residues: CASSMDGWVEQYF.

This chain connects TRBV10-3 to TRBJ2-7; TRBD1 might be the D (5 bases). The CDR3 consists of 13 residues. Germline CDR1 is ENHRY and CDR2 is SYGVKD. Trimming pared 5 bases from V and 6 bases from J, leaving 14 bases between. The CDR3 nucleotides read TGTGCCATCAGTCGAAAGACCCAGGGCGAGCAGTACTTC. Translating it yields CAISRKTQGEQYF.

The chain couples TRBV9 to TRBJ2-5, with 9 positions matching TRBD2. This CDR3 has 15 residues. The V gene's germline CDR1 is SGDLS and CDR2 YYNGEE. V lost 3 bases, J lost 2 bases, and 5 bases stayed unmatched. CDR3 nucleotides: TGTGCCAGCAGCGCCCAAGCGGGAGGACAAGAGACCCAGTACTTC. This codes for CASSAQAGGQETQYF.

This clonotype was seen only a few times. The chain employs TRBV6-5 and TRBJ2-7, with 7 bases fitting TRBD2. Unmatched junction bases numbered 6, after V lost 5 bases and J lost 5 bases. Germline lookup yields CDR1 MNHEY and CDR2 SVGAGI. The CDR3 is made up of 13 amino acids. DNA for the CDR3: TGTGCCAGCAGTCCCCTGGGAGGGGACGAGCAGTACTTC. As protein: CASSPLGGDEQYF.

The chain is built from TRBV9 and TRBJ2-7; D is unclear. The CDR3 runs to 16 residues. Trimming cost V 4 bases and J 5 bases, with 22 bases left between them. Germline CDR1 is SGDLS and CDR2 is YYNGEE. CDR3 DNA sequence: TGTGCCAGCAGCCCGTCCCCAAAATCCTCCCCCAACGAGCAGTACTTC. This sequence encodes CASSPSPKSSPNEQYF.

In this sample, this clonotype turned up many times. The V gene is TRBV29-1, the J gene TRBJ2-7; 7 bases map to TRBD1. Trimming cost V 7 bases and J 3 bases; bases outside gene matches: 12. The CDR3 totals 14 residues. Germline V gene lookup returns CDR1 SQVTM and CDR2 ANQGSEA. CDR3 residues: CSASTPAGGYEQYF. For the CDR3, the DNA is TGCAGCGCCTCAACCCCGGCAGGGGGCTACGAGCAGTACTTC.

This chain connects TRBV27 to TRBJ2-3, with D unresolved. V was shortened by 4 bases and J by 4 bases, with 9 bases between the two germline ends. The CDR3 contains 13 residues. Germline V CDR1 and CDR2: MNHEY, SMNVEV (reference sequence). The CDR3 DNA is TGTGCCAGCAGTTCGGCATTAGCAGATACGCAGTATTTT. Its translation: CASSSALADTQYF.

This clonotype came up a few times. V usage is TRBV7-2 and J usage is TRBJ2-1, with D tentatively TRBD2 (6 bases). Trimming pared 5 bases from V and 9 bases from J, leaving 23 bases between. The CDR3 has 16 amino acids. Germline assignment: CDR1 SGHTA and CDR2 FQGNSA. CDR3 protein: CASSHSPGLSGVEQFF. For the CDR3, the DNA is TGTGCCAGCAGCCACTCACCGGGACTTTCCGGAGTTGAGCAGTTCTTC. The variable domain in full, completed from reference TRBV7-2 and TRBJ2-1, reads GAGVSQSPSNKVTEKGKDVELRCDPISGHTALYWYRQSLGQGLEFLIYFQGNSAPDKSGLPSDRFSAERTGGSVSTLTIQRTQQEDSAVYLCASSHSPGLSGVEQFFGPGTRLTVL.

The table lists this clonotype with many counts. As DNA, the CDR3 is TGTGCCAGCAGGTTCCAGGGAGGTGGCTACACCTTC. This encodes CASRFQGGGYTF. This chain links TRBV12-3 or TRBV12-4 with TRBJ1-2, with D possibly being TRBD1 (5 bases). The CDR3 is 12 amino acids. V lost 6 bases to trimming and J lost 7 bases, with 12 bases between them.

This clonotype was observed a handful of times. The chain recombines TRBV25-1 with TRBJ2-1, with TRBD1 matching 9 bases. CDR1 is MGHDK, CDR2 SYGVNS, per germline. This CDR3 has 16 amino acids. The ends lost 9 bases at V and 6 bases at J; junction bases unmatched: 15. The CDR3 DNA sequence: TGTGCCAGTTCACCCAGAACAGGGGGCTTCGGCAATGAGCAGTTCTTC. This sequence encodes CASSPRTGGFGNEQFF.

This clonotype has just a few counts. This chain joins TRBV20-1 and TRBJ2-7, with 10 bases aligning to TRBD2. Looked up from germline, CDR1 is DFQATT and CDR2 is SNEGSKA (reference sequence). J lost 4 bases, V lost 0 bases, and 15 bases had no gene match. The length of the CDR3 is 18 residues. The CDR3 sequence is CSARDSSGRAASLYEQYF. CDR3 in DNA: TGCAGTGCTAGAGATTCGAGCGGGAGGGCCGCATCCCTTTACGAGCAGTACTTC.

Many counts were recorded for this clonotype. The chain combines TRBV7-2 with TRBJ2-7; 9 bases fit TRBD2. Looked up from germline, CDR1 is SGHTA and CDR2 is FQGNSA. This CDR3 is 18 amino acids long. V trimming: 0 bases; J trimming: 7 bases; junction bases outside the gene matches: 16. The CDR3 is CASSLADGGSGRFREQYF. The CDR3 bases are TGTGCCAGCAGCTTAGCGGACGGGGGTAGCGGGAGATTTAGAGAGCAGTACTTC.

A note on this clonotype: It may be a read error: a sequence one base away is much more abundant. The chain combines TRBV20-1 with TRBJ2-1; TRBD2 agrees at 13 bases. The CDR3 has 14 amino acids. Per the germline V gene, CDR1 is DFQATT and CDR2 is SNEGSKA (reference sequence). CDR3 sequence: CSAPGLAGVNERFF. CDR3 DNA sequence: TGCAGTGCACCCGGACTAGCGGGAGTCAATGAGCGGTTCTTC.

A few counts support this clonotype. V is TRBV12-3 or TRBV12-4 and J is TRBJ2-5; D gene uncertain. The CDR3 is made up of 17 amino acids. Trimming took off 6 bases at V and 2 bases at J, with 22 bases between the two ends. The CDR3 nucleotides read TGTGCCAGCAGCCCACAGTCGACCAACCTAAGACAAGAGACCCAGTACTTC. Its protein product is CASSPQSTNLRQETQYF.

This clonotype was picked up a small number of times. This sequence joins TRBV7-2 and TRBJ1-5; D is perhaps TRBD1 (6 bases). The CDR3 has 15 residues. CDR1 is SGHTA and CDR2 is FQGNSA in the germline V gene. The V gene lost 5 bases and the J gene lost 0 bases, with 11 bases spanning the gap. The CDR3 nucleotides read TGTGCCAGCAGCAGACAGGCGTATAGCAATCAGCCCCAGCATTTT. Translating gives CASSRQAYSNQPQHF.

The chain combines TRBV6-5 with TRBJ1-5; D might be TRBD1 (5 bases). Germline-derived CDR1 and CDR2 are MNHEY and SVGAGI. This CDR3 region has 14 residues. The V gene lost 6 bases and the J gene lost 6 bases, with 15 bases spanning the gap. The CDR3 region has the DNA TGTGCCAGCAGACGGGCTCCCGGGGGTCAGCCCCAGCATTTT. It encodes CASRRAPGGQPQHF.

The count of this clonotype is one. This chain connects TRBV29-1 to TRBJ2-1, with 11 bases identical to TRBD2. In germline, CDR1 is SQVTM, CDR2 ANQGSEA. The CDR3 sequence is 13 residues long. J lost 12 bases, V lost 4 bases, and 8 bases had no gene match. CDR3 loop: CSVAELAGVGQFF. As DNA, the CDR3 is TGCAGCGTTGCTGAACTAGCGGGAGTAGGGCAGTTCTTC.

There are a few counts of this clonotype. This sequence joins TRBV20-1 and TRBJ2-1; the match to TRBD2 covers 10 bases. The CDR3 has 13 amino acids. Trimming at V came to 2 bases and at J to 10 bases, leaving 5 bases not matched to a gene. From germline, CDR1 is DFQATT and CDR2 SNEGSKA (reference sequence). Here the CDR3 DNA reads TGCAGTGCTAGACTAGCGGGAGATGGCGAGCAGTTCTTC. It specifies CSARLAGDGEQFF.

The V and J genes are TRBV5-1 and TRBJ2-5, with D perhaps TRBD1 or TRBD2 (6 bases each). This CDR3 has 14 residues. V lost 4 bases and J lost 5, with 15 bases in between. Germline CDR1 is SGHRS and CDR2 is YFSETQ. The CDR3 spells CASSPEGGGETQYF. Written as DNA, the CDR3 is TGCGCCAGCAGCCCCGAGGGGGGCGGTGAGACCCAGTACTTC.

The chain uses TRBV9 and TRBJ1-1; tentative D call: TRBD1 (5 bases). V was cut by 0 bases and J by 5 bases, with 11 bases left in between. This CDR3 has 14 residues. Per the germline V gene, CDR1 is SGDLS and CDR2 is YYNGEE. In DNA form, the CDR3 reads TGTGCCAGCAGCGTAGCGGGACTCGGGACTGAAGCTTTCTTT. Protein product: CASSVAGLGTEAFF.

This clonotype has just one count. The CDR3 sequence is CASSQYKNWEQYF. Written as DNA, the CDR3 is TGTGCCAGCAGTCAATATAAAAATTGGGAGCAGTACTTC. The gene calls are TRBV6-2 or TRBV6-3 and TRBJ2-4, with a tentative D call TRBD2 (5 bases). Trimming took 5 bases from V and 13 from J, leaving 18 bases between them. The length of the CDR3 is 13 residues. The germline V gene encodes CDR1 MNHEY and CDR2 SVGEGT.

The chain employs TRBV24-1 and TRBJ2-1, with D possibly being TRBD1 (6 bases). Germline V gene lookup returns CDR1 KGHDR and CDR2 SFDVKD. The CDR3 length is 16 residues. V lost 2 bases and J lost 7, with 17 bases in between. The DNA for the CDR3 is TGTGCCACCAGTGATTCTCTCCAGGGGCGGTCAAATGAGCAGTTCTTC. Protein product: CATSDSLQGRSNEQFF.

This clonotype came up a few times. V gene TRBV7-8 combines with J gene TRBJ2-7; D may be TRBD2 (6 bases). The CDR3 loop spans 19 amino acids. V was clipped by 5 bases and J by 2 bases, with 28 bases between them. Germline CDR1 and CDR2: SGHVS and FQNEAQ. CDR3: CASSPRLRDGFQFPYEQYF. The DNA of the CDR3 is TGTGCCAGCAGCCCAAGGTTGCGGGACGGATTCCAATTCCCCTACGAGCAGTACTTC.